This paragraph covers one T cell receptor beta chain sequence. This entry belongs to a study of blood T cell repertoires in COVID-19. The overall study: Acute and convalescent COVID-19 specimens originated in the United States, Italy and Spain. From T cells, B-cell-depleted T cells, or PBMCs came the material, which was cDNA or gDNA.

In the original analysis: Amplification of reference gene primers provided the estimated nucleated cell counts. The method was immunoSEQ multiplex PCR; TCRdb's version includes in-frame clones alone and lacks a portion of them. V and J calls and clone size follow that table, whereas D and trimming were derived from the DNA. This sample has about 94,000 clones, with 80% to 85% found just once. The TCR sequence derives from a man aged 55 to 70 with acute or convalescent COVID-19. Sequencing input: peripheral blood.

CDR3 nucleotide sequence: TGTGCCTGGAGACTCGCAGGGGGCTGGACTGAAGCTTTCTTT. The encoded protein is CAWRLAGGWTEAFF. The rearrangement links TRBV30 to TRBJ1-1; 8 positions match TRBD1. Trimming at V came to 3 bases and at J to 5 bases, leaving 8 bases not matched to a gene. Germline V gives CDR1 GTSNPN, CDR2 SVGIG (reference sequence). The CDR3 sequence is 14 residues long.